The sequence of this T cell receptor (beta chain) was determined in a study of blood T cell repertoires in COVID-19. About the study: Researchers got acute and convalescent COVID-19 samples from the United States, Italy and Spain. The analysed material was cDNA or gDNA that came from T cells, B-cell-depleted T cells, or PBMCs.

Authors' analysis steps: Scientists estimated how many nucleated cells there were by amplifying reference gene primers. The data were produced by immunoSEQ multiplex PCR, yet TCRdb's version contains in-frame clones alone and is incomplete. That table gives V, J and clone size, and the DNA gave D and trimming. The sample lists 190,000 or so clones, around 90% occurring once. The V gene's germline CDR1 is SGHRS and CDR2 YFSETQ. This CDR3 spans 15 amino acids. V lost 0 bases, J lost 8 bases, and 17 bases lay in between. V usage is TRBV5-1 and J usage is TRBJ1-1; D is unclear. The source material was peripheral blood. The source of this sequence is a man in his forties or fifties with active or convalescent COVID-19. CDR3 nucleotides: TGCGCCAGCAGCTTGGAAGCCGGGAAATTCTTGGAAGCTTTCTTT. This sequence encodes CASSLEAGKFLEAFF.